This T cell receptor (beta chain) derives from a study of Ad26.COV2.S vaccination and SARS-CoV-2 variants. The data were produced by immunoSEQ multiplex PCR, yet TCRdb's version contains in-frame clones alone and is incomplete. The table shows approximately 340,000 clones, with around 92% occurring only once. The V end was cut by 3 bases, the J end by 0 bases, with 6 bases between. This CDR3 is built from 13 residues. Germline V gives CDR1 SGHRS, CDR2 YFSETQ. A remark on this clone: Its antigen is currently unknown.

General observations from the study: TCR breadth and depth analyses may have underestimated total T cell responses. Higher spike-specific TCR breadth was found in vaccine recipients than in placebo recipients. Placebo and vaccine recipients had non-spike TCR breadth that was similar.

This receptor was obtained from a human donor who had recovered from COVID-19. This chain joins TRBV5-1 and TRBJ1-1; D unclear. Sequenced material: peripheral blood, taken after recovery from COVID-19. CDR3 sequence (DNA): TGCGCCAGCAGCTACACGGTGAACACTGAAGCTTTCTTT. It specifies CASSYTVNTEAFF. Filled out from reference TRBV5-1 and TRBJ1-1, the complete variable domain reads KAGVTQTPRYLIKTRGQQVTLSCSPISGHRSVSWYQQTPGQGLQFLFEYFSETQRNKGNFPGRFSGRQFSNSRSEMNVSTLELGDSALYLCASSYTVNTEAFFGQGTRLTVV.